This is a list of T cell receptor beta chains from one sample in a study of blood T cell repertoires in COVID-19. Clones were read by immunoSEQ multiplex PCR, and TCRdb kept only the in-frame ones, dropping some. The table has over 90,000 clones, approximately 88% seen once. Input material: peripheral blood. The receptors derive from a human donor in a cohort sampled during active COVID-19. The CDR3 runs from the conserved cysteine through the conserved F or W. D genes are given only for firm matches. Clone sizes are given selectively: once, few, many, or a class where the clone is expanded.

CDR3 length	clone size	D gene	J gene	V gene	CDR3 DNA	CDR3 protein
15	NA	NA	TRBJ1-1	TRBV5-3	TGTGCCAGAAGCTTGATCTGGGAGAAAAACACTGAAGCTTTCTTT	CARSLIWEKNTEAFF
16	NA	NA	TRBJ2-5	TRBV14	TGTGCCAGCAGCCAAATGGCAGGAGGTGGCCAAGAGACCCAGTACTTC	CASSQMAGGGQETQYF
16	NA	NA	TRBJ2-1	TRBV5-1	TGCGCCAGCAGCTTGGTCGGGGGGCGGAATTACAATGAGCAGTTCTTC	CASSLVGGRNYNEQFF
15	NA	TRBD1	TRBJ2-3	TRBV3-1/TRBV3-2	TGTGCCAGCAGCCCGGGACAGGGGGCCACAGATACGCAGTATTTT	CASSPGQGATDTQYF
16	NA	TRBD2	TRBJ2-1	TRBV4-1	TGCGCCAGCAGCCAAGCCCTAGCGGAATACTACAATGAGCAGTTCTTC	CASSQALAEYYNEQFF
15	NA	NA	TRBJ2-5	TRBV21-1	TGTGCCAGCAGCAAAGCGGGTCGGGGTAGGGAGACCCAGTACTTC	CASSKAGRGRETQYF
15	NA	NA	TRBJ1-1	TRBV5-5	TGTGCCAGCAGCCCCAGGACGGGAAGGAACACTGAAGCTTTCTTT	CASSPRTGRNTEAFF
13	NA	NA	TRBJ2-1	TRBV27	TGTGCCAGCAGTTCGGGTTACCGATATGAGCAGTTCTTC	CASSSGYRYEQFF
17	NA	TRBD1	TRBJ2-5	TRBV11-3	TGTGCCAGCAGCTTAGACGCGACAGGGGCGGGGACGGAGACCCAGTACTTC	CASSLDATGAGTETQYF
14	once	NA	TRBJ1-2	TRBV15	TGTGCCACCAGCACCCAAGGAGAACGGTATGGCTACACCTTC	CATSTQGERYGYTF
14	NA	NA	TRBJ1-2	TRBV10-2	TGCGCCAGCAGTGAGTCGAGGCGACCCTATGGCTACACCTTC	CASSESRRPYGYTF
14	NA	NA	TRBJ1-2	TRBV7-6	TGTGCCAGCAGCTTAGAGACAGGTTCCTATGGCTACACCTTC	CASSLETGSYGYTF
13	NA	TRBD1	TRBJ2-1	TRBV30	TGTGCCTGGAAGGGACAGGCCTGGAATGAGCAGTTCTTC	CAWKGQAWNEQFF
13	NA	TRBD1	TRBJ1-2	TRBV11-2	TGTGCCAGCAGCTTAGGACAGGGCTATGGCTACACCTTC	CASSLGQGYGYTF
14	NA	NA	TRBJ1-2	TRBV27	TGTGCCAGCAGTTTGGCGGGATTTAACTATGGCTACACCTTC	CASSLAGFNYGYTF
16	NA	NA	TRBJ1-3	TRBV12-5	TGTGCTAGTGGGGGGGCTCGGCAACTCTCTGGAAACACCATATATTTT	CASGGARQLSGNTIYF
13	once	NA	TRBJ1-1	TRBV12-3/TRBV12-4	TGTGCCAGCAGCCCGTCGGTGAACACTGAAGCTTTCTTT	CASSPSVNTEAFF
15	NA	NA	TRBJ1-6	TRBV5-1	TGCGCCAGCAGCTTGGAAACAGGGTTCAATTCACCCCTCCACTTT	CASSLETGFNSPLHF
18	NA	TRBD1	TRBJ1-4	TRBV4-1	TGCGCCAGCAGCCCAAGGACAGGGAACTTACGAACTAATGAAAAACTGTTTTTT	CASSPRTGNLRTNEKLFF
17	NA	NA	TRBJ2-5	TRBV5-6	TGTGCCAGCAGCTTGAAAGTAACGGGCAGGGTCCAAGAGACCCAGTACTTC	CASSLKVTGRVQETQYF
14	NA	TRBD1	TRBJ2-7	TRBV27	TGTGCCAGCACCCTAAACAGGGGACACAACGAGCAGTACTTC	CASTLNRGHNEQYF
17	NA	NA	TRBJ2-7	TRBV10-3	TGTGCCATCAGTGCACTCCTCCCGGGGGGCAATACCTACGAGCAGTACTTC	CAISALLPGGNTYEQYF
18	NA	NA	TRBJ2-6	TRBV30	TGTGCCTGGAGGGGCGCAGGACTGATCGGCTCTGGGGCCAACGTCCTGACTTTC	CAWRGAGLIGSGANVLTF
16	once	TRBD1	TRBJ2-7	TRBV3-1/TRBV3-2	TGTGCCAGCAGCCCTCATAGGGGACAGGGCTCCTACGAGCAGTACTTC	CASSPHRGQGSYEQYF
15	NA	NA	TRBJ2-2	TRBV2	TGTGCCAGCAGTGATCGGGGGGCGGTCACCGGGGAGCTGTTTTTT	CASSDRGAVTGELFF
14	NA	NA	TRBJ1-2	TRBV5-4	TGTGCCAGCAGCCCTCCGGGGGGGCGTAATGGCTACACCTTC	CASSPPGGRNGYTF
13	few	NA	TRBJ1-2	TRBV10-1	TGCGCCAGCAGTGAGTCGGGCCGGTGGGGCTACACCTTC	CASSESGRWGYTF
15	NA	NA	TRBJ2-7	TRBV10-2	TGCGCCAGCAGTAAAAGACTAGAAGCGTACTACGAGCAGTACTTC	CASSKRLEAYYEQYF
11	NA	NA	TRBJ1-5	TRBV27	TGTGCCAGCACCGTCCCCGGACACCAGCATTTT	CASTVPGHQHF
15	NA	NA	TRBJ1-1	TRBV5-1	TGCGCCAGCAGCTTGGAAATACGCGGGAACACTGAAGCTTTCTTT	CASSLEIRGNTEAFF
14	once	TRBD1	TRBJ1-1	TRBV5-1	TGCGCCAGCTGCCCAGGGGGCGCTTGTACTGAAGCTTTCTTT	CASCPGGACTEAFF
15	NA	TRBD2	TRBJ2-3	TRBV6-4	TGTGCCAGCAGTCCCTCTGAGGCGGGGGTGGATACGCAGTATTTT	CASSPSEAGVDTQYF
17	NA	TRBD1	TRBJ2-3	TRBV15	TGTGCCACCAGCAGAGGAGTGGGACAGGGGGCGACAGATACGCAGTATTTT	CATSRGVGQGATDTQYF
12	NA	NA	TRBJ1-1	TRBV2	TGTGCCAGCAGTGAAGGAGGACATCACGCTTTCTTT	CASSEGGHHAFF
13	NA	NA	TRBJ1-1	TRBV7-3	TGTGCCAGCAGTGAACAGCCGAACACTGAAGCTTTCTTT	CASSEQPNTEAFF
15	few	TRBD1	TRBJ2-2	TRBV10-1	TGCGCCAGCAGTGAGAACAGGGGTGGCACCGGGGAGCTGTTTTTT	CASSENRGGTGELFF
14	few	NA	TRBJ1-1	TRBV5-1	TGCGCCAGCAGCGAGGACACCCTGAACACTGAAGCTTTCTTT	CASSEDTLNTEAFF
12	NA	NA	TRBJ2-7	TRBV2	TGTGCCAGCAGTAGTGACAGTTACGAGCAGTACTTC	CASSSDSYEQYF
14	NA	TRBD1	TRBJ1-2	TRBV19	TGTGCCAGTAGCCGGGACAGGACTAACTATGGCTACACCTTC	CASSRDRTNYGYTF
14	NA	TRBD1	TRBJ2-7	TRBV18	TGTGCCAGCTCACCGGGCCAGGGGGCGCGAGAGCAGTACTTC	CASSPGQGAREQYF